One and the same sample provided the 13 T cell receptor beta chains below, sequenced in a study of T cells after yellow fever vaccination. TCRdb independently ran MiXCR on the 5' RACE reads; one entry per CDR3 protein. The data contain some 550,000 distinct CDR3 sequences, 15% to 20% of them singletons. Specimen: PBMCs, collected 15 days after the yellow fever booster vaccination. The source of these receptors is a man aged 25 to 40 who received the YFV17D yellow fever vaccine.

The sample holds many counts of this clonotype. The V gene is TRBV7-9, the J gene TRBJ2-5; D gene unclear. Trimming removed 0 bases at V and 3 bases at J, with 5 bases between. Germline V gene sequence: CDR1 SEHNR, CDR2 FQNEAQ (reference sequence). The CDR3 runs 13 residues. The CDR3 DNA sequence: TGTGCCAGCAGCTTAGCAGGAAAAGAGACCCAGTACTTC. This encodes CASSLAGKETQYF.

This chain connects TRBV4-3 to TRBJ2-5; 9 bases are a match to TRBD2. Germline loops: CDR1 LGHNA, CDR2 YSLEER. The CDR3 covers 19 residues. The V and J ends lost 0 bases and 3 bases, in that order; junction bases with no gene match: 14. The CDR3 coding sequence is TGCGCCAGCAGCCAAGATGGGTGGGCTAGCGGGGCCAGTAAAGAGACCCAGTACTTC. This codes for CASSQDGWASGASKETQYF.

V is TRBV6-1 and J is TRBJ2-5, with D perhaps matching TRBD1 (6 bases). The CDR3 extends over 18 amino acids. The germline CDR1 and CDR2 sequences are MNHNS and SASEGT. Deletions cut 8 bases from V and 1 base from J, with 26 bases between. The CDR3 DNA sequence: TGTGCCAGCGGCCCAAAACCCTGGGCAGGGGTTTCCCAAGAGACCCAGTACTTC. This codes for CASGPKPWAGVSQETQYF.

CDR3 amino acids: CASSSPTSGSAPETQYF. CDR3 bases: TGCGCCAGCAGCAGCCCAACTAGCGGGAGTGCCCCAGAGACCCAGTACTTC. The chain has TRBV5-1 and TRBJ2-5; TRBD2 agrees at 11 bases. The CDR3 runs 17 residues. The germline V gene has CDR1 SGHRS and CDR2 YFSETQ. Losses at the gene ends were 4 bases for V and 4 bases for J; bases not matched to a gene: 12.

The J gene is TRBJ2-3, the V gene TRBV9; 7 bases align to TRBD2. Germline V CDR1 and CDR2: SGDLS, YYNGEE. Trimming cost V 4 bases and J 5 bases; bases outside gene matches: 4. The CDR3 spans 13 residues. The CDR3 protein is CASSYWEGDTQYF. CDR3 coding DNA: TGTGCCAGCAGCTATTGGGAGGGAGATACGCAGTATTTT.

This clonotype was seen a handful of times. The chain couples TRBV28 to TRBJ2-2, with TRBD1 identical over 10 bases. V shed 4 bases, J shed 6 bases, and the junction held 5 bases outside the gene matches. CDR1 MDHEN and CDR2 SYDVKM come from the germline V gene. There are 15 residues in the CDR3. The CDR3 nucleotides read TGTGCCAGCAGTTACCGGGACAGGGGCGCCGGGGAGCTGTTTTTT. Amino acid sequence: CASSYRDRGAGELFF. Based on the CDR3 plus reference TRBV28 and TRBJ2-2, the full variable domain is DVKVTQSSRYLVKRTGEKVFLECVQDMDHENMFWYRQDPGLGLRLIYFSYDVKMKEKGDIPEGYSVSREKKERFSLILESASTNQTSMYLCASSYRDRGAGELFFGEGSRLTVL.

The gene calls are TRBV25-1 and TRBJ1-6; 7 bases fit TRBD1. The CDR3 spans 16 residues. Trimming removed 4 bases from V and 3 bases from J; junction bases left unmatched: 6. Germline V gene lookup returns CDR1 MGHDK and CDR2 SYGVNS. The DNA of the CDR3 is TGTGCCAGCAGTGTTCACAGGGGAGTCTATAATTCACCCCTCCACTTT. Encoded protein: CASSVHRGVYNSPLHF.

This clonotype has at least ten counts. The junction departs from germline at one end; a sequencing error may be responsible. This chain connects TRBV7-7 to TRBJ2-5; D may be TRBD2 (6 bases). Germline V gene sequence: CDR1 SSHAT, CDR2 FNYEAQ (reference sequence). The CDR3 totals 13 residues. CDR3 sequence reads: CASSSSGRQTQYF. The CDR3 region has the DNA TGTGCTAGCAGCTCCTCCGGGAGACAGACCCAGTACTTC.

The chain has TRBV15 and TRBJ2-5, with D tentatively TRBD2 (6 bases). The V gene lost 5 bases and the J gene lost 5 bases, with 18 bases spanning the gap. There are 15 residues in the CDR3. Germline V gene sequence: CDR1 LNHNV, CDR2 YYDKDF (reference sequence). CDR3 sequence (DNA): TGTGCCACCAGCCGCGAAGCGCATGGAGGGGAGACCCAGTACTTC. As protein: CATSREAHGGETQYF.

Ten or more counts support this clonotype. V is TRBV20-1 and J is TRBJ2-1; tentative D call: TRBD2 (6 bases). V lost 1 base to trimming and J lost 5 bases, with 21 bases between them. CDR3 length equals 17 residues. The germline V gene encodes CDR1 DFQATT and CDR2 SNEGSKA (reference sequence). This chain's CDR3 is CSARVRSGSGGNNEQFF. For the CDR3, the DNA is TGCAGTGCTAGAGTACGGAGCGGTAGCGGCGGTAACAATGAGCAGTTCTTC.

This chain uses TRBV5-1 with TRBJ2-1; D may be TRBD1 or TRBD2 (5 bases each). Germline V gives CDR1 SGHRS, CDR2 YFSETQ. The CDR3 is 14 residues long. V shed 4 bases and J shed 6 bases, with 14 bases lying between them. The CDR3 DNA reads TGCGCCAGCAGCCCAGGGAGTCCTGGCAATGAGCAGTTCTTC. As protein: CASSPGSPGNEQFF.

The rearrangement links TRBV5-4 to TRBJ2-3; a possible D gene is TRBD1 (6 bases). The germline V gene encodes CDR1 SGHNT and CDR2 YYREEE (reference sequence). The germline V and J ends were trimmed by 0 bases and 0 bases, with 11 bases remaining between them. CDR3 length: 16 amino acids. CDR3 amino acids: CASSLVDRISTDTQYF. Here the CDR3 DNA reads TGTGCCAGCAGCTTGGTTGACAGGATCAGCACAGATACGCAGTATTTT.

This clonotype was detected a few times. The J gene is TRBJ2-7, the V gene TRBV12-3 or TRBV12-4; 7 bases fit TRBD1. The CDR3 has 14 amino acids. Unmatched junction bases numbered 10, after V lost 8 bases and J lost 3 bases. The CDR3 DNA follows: TGTGCCAGCTGCTCCCCGGGACAGATCTACGAGCAGTACTTC. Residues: CASCSPGQIYEQYF.